These 21 T cell receptor beta chains originate from one sample sequenced in a study of T cell changes during pregnancy in multiple sclerosis. The data were produced by immunoSEQ multiplex PCR, yet TCRdb's version contains in-frame clones alone and is incomplete. The sample contains around 110,000 clones, 75% to 95% of which appear only once. The source was peripheral blood, collected before pregnancy. All receptors derive from a female donor with multiple sclerosis, enrolled in a pregnancy study.

This clone has only one observation. The CDR3 DNA reads as TGTGCCGGTTGTACAGGGAGCTCCTATAATTCACCCCTCCACTTT. Protein product: CAGCTGSSYNSPLHF. The chain links TRBV28 to TRBJ1-6; D possibly corresponds to TRBD1 (6 bases). V was pared by 11 bases and J by 0 bases, with 14 bases between. CDR1 is MDHEN and CDR2 is SYDVKM in the germline V gene. This CDR3 has 15 residues.

The CDR3 region has the DNA TGTGCCAGCAGCGCGACTAGCGGGGGATCAGATACGCAGTATTTT. It codes for CASSATSGGSDTQYF. The rearrangement joins TRBV7-9 to TRBJ2-3, with TRBD2 matching 12 bases. CDR3 length: 15 amino acids. Looked up from germline, CDR1 is SEHNR and CDR2 is FQNEAQ (reference sequence). With 5 bases clipped from V and 4 bases from J, the junction kept 4 bases outside the gene matches.

This rearrangement joins TRBV30 to TRBJ2-2; D remains ambiguous. V was cut by 2 bases and J by 1 base, with 8 bases left in between. CDR3 length: 14 residues. Germline values: CDR1 GTSNPN, CDR2 SVGIG (reference sequence). CDR3: CAWSHPENTGELFF. The CDR3 region has the DNA TGTGCCTGGAGTCACCCAGAGAACACCGGGGAGCTGTTTTTT.

The chain is built from TRBV30 and TRBJ2-2; TRBD2 matches at 8 bases. J gave up 5 bases and V 4 bases, and 6 bases lay outside the gene matches. This CDR3 is built from 14 residues. Germline assignment: CDR1 GTSNPN and CDR2 SVGIG (reference sequence). This chain's CDR3 is CAWNKRELTGELFF. The CDR3 DNA reads TGTGCCTGGAACAAGCGGGAGTTGACCGGGGAGCTGTTTTTT.

The chain joins TRBV5-1 to TRBJ2-1; 10 positions match TRBD2. CDR1 is SGHRS and CDR2 is YFSETQ in the germline V gene. The CDR3 is 15 amino acids. V trimming: 4 bases; J trimming: 4 bases; junction bases outside the gene matches: 5. CDR3 in DNA: TGCGCCAGCAGCCCTTTAGCGGGGGGTTACAATGAGCAGTTCTTC. This encodes CASSPLAGGYNEQFF.

CDR3 nucleotides: TGTGCCAGCAGTTCCCCCTCTTCACCCCTCCACTTT. Residues: CASSSPSSPLHF. The rearrangement uses TRBV6-5 and TRBJ1-6; no definite D call. Germline assignment: CDR1 MNHEY and CDR2 SVGAGI. The CDR3 extends over 12 amino acids. V dropped 4 bases and J dropped 9 bases, with 7 bases sitting between them.

This clone was seen only once. The chain uses TRBV5-4 and TRBJ1-4; D ambiguous. The length of the CDR3 is 14 residues. Germline-derived CDR1 and CDR2 are SGHNT and YYREEE (reference sequence). V was pared by 7 bases and J by 3 bases, with 13 bases between. The DNA of the CDR3 is TGTGCCAGCGCGTTGCGCGGGGCTAATGAAAAACTGTTTTTT. It translates to CASALRGANEKLFF.

CDR3: CASSVEGVFTEAFF. CDR3 bases: TGTGCCAGCAGCGTAGAAGGAGTATTCACTGAAGCTTTCTTT. V and J are TRBV9 and TRBJ1-1; D call uncertain. Trimming removed 0 bases at V and 4 bases at J, with 10 bases between. Germline-derived CDR1 and CDR2 are SGDLS and YYNGEE. CDR3 length: 14 residues.

The rearrangement joins TRBV6-1 to TRBJ2-5; D is unclear. This CDR3 is built from 12 residues. V lost 7 bases and J 3 bases, leaving 9 bases between the germline ends. Germline V gives CDR1 MNHNS, CDR2 SASEGT. CDR3 in DNA: TGTGCCAGCACTCCAATAGAAGAGACCCAGTACTTC. Protein: CASTPIEETQYF.

The gene calls are TRBV19 and TRBJ2-2; TRBD2 might be the D (5 bases). The CDR3 runs to 16 residues. The V gene lost 8 bases and the J gene lost 4 bases, with 20 bases spanning the gap. The germline CDR1 and CDR2 sequences are LNHDA and SQIVND (reference sequence). Here the CDR3 reads CASSRVGLATTGELFF. As DNA, the CDR3 is TGTGCCAGTTCCAGAGTCGGTCTAGCAACCACCGGGGAGCTGTTTTTT.

The chain has TRBV4-2 and TRBJ2-3, with 8 bases lining up with TRBD2. The length of the CDR3 is 16 residues. Germline V lookup: CDR1 LGHNA, CDR2 YNFKEQ. Trimming took 4 bases from V and 2 from J; bases not matched to a gene: 8. Written as DNA, the CDR3 is TGTGCCAGCAGCCCTGTCGGGACTAGTCCCACAGATACGCAGTATTTT. This encodes CASSPVGTSPTDTQYF.

V and J are TRBV5-1 and TRBJ2-3; possibly TRBD2 for D (6 bases). The germline gives CDR1 SGHRS, CDR2 YFSETQ. This CDR3 is built from 14 residues. V lost 4 bases and J 1 base, leaving 10 bases between the germline ends. The CDR3 DNA follows: TGCGCCAGCAGCGTAGGAGGGCGCACAGATACGCAGTATTTT. Translated: CASSVGGRTDTQYF.

V usage is TRBV9 and J usage is TRBJ1-6; D gene unclear. Looked up from germline, CDR1 is SGDLS and CDR2 is YYNGEE. The CDR3 runs to 14 residues. The V end lost 4 bases, the J end lost 7 bases, and 12 bases lay between the germline ends. Here the CDR3 reads CASSPHTGNSPLHF. CDR3 bases: TGTGCCAGCAGCCCCCACACGGGAAATTCACCCCTCCACTTT.

The chain joins TRBV28 to TRBJ2-1, with 10 nucleotides matching TRBD1. CDR3 length: 14 residues. CDR1 and CDR2 (germline): MDHEN, SYDVKM. The junction had 10 bases not matched to a gene; V was cut back by 10 bases and J by 7 bases. In nucleotides, the CDR3 is TGTGCCACCAAGACAGGGGGCGCGACGAATGAGCAGTTCTTC. Encoded protein: CATKTGGATNEQFF.

The gene calls are TRBV5-1 and TRBJ2-7, with 11 bases matching TRBD2. The trim removed 2 bases at V and 0 bases at J, leaving 10 bases unmatched. The CDR3 is 18 residues long. The germline V gene has CDR1 SGHRS and CDR2 YFSETQ. The DNA for the CDR3 is TGCGCCAGCAGCTTTACGGCTAGCGGGGGGTCTCGCTCCTACGAGCAGTACTTC. Amino acids: CASSFTASGGSRSYEQYF.

This clone was detected only once. This chain uses TRBV9 with TRBJ1-2; the match to TRBD1 covers 11 bases. The CDR3 is 15 residues long. Germline V CDR1 and CDR2: SGDLS, YYNGEE. Trimming took 2 bases from V and 8 from J; bases not matched to a gene: 8. CDR3 protein: CASSVLGQGAQGYTF. CDR3 bases: TGTGCCAGCAGCGTTCTTGGACAGGGGGCGCAGGGCTACACCTTC.

This chain links TRBV9 with TRBJ2-7; 11 bases agree with TRBD2. Germline V gene sequence: CDR1 SGDLS, CDR2 YYNGEE. Trimming cost V 4 bases and J 5 bases; bases outside gene matches: 8. The CDR3 loop spans 15 amino acids. This chain's CDR3 is CASSTHELAGDEQYF. CDR3 DNA: TGTGCCAGCAGCACACATGAACTAGCGGGAGACGAGCAGTACTTC.

The chain couples TRBV7-2 to TRBJ2-5, with 8 nucleotides matching TRBD2. Germline-derived CDR1 and CDR2 are SGHTA and FQGNSA. CDR3 length equals 18 residues. J gave up 5 bases and V 1 base, and 15 bases lay outside the gene matches. The CDR3 sequence is CASSLVQAGARPWETQYF. CDR3 coding DNA: TGTGCCAGCAGCTTAGTTCAAGCGGGAGCCCGTCCGTGGGAGACCCAGTACTTC. The variable domain in full, completed from reference TRBV7-2 and TRBJ2-5, reads GAGVSQSPSNKVTEKGKDVELRCDPISGHTALYWYRQSLGQGLEFLIYFQGNSAPDKSGLPSDRFSAERTGGSVSTLTIQRTQQEDSAVYLCASSLVQAGARPWETQYFGPGTRLLVL.

This rearrangement joins TRBV18 to TRBJ1-4; TRBD1 matches 10 bases. The CDR3 is 18 amino acids. The V gene end was trimmed by 6 bases and the J gene end by 8 bases; junction bases not matched to a gene: 18. In germline, CDR1 is KGHSH, CDR2 LQKENI. In nucleotides, the CDR3 is TGTGCCAGCTCGTACCTCTCCGGGACAGGGGCCGCGGGGGAAAAACTGTTTTTT. The encoded protein is CASSYLSGTGAAGEKLFF.

The rearrangement links TRBV5-6 to TRBJ1-6; 7 nucleotides agree with TRBD1. Losses at the gene ends were 1 base for V and 10 bases for J; bases not matched to a gene: 5. Per the germline V gene, CDR1 is SGHDT and CDR2 is YYEEEE. The CDR3 has 14 residues. The CDR3 loop reads CASSLPRGRSPLHF. CDR3 sequence (DNA): TGTGCCAGCAGCTTGCCGAGGGGGCGATCACCCCTCCACTTT.

In nucleotides, the CDR3 is TGTGCCTGGAGTGTACAGCAGGTCCAAGAGACCCAGTACTTC. The encoded protein is CAWSVQQVQETQYF. This chain links TRBV30 with TRBJ2-5; D is undetermined. The CDR3 is made up of 14 amino acids. Looked up from germline, CDR1 is GTSNPN and CDR2 is SVGIG (reference sequence). V was clipped by 0 bases and J by 1 base, with 9 bases between them.